The 31 T cell receptor beta chains in this list originate from one sample, sequenced in a study of regulatory T cells in long-lasting Graves disease (dated by TCRdb to the early 2020s). Library preparation used multiplex PCR. Sequencing was carried out with an Illumina HiSeq 4000. CDR3 regions were amplified by Arm-PCR with iRepertoire HTBI primers to construct TCR beta libraries. TCRdb handled the public reads itself, with Q25 trimming in fastp and clone calling in MiXCR, and kept productive beta chains. Rows are combined by CDR3 protein, so each entry shows the most common genes and DNA. The sample table contains approximately 270,000 distinct CDR3 sequences; only one count was recorded for more than 15% of them. Approximately 14% of the sample goes to the ten largest clones. The time point label here, explained by the study, means: newly diagnosed GD, antithyroid drugs for less than 3 months. RNA was extracted from PBMCs in TRIzol for both TCR sequencing and RNA sequencing.

These data were likewise used in another study, on T cells in Graves' hyperthyroidism and ophthalmopathy.

Specimen: peripheral blood mononuclear cells (PBMCs), collected at new diagnosis, from a patient treated with antithyroid drugs. The receptors derive from a woman aged 30 to 39 with Graves disease. Donor details come from another sample of the same person, matched by shared clones.

This clonotype was recorded many times. J is TRBJ2-7 and V is TRBV7-6; TRBD1 matches 8 bases. CDR3 length: 15 residues. The V gene's germline CDR1 is SGHVS and CDR2 FNYEAQ. V lost 1 base and J lost 2; bases outside the gene matches: 4. CDR3 bases: TGTGCCAGCAGCTTAGAGTCAGGGGGCACCTACGAGCAGTACTTC. Translated, it gives CASSLESGGTYEQYF.

This clonotype came up many times. The chain uses TRBV5-4 and TRBJ2-7; TRBD2 agrees at 8 bases. V shed 1 base and J 4 bases; nucleotides not matched to a gene: 4. The length of the CDR3 is 14 residues. The germline CDR1 and CDR2 sequences are SGHNT and YYREEE (reference sequence). CDR3 bases: TGTGCCAGCAGCTTGCCCGGGGGGGGATACGAGCAGTACTTC. This translates into CASSLPGGGYEQYF.

There are many counts of this clonotype. The rearrangement links TRBV4-1 to TRBJ1-4, with a possible D match to TRBD1 (5 bases). Trimming took 0 bases from V and 3 from J, leaving 8 bases between them. CDR1 MGHRA and CDR2 YSYEKL come from the germline V gene. This CDR3 is built from 15 residues. DNA for the CDR3: TGCGCCAGCAGCCAAGAGACAGCTCCTAATGAAAAACTGTTTTTT. Residues: CASSQETAPNEKLFF.

This clonotype was found many times. The chain carries TRBV12-3 or TRBV12-4 and TRBJ2-1; 8 bases fit TRBD1. Losses at the gene ends were 5 bases for V and 7 bases for J; bases not matched to a gene: 7. The CDR3 length is 14 residues. As DNA, the CDR3 is TGTGCCAGCAGTCCAAGGGACAGGTTTAATGAGCAGTTCTTC. Protein: CASSPRDRFNEQFF.

This clonotype was observed a handful of times. A much larger clone sits a single nucleotide away, making a read error possible. This chain uses TRBV3-1 with TRBJ1-2, with a weak D call TRBD1 (5 bases). V was cut by 3 bases and J by 6 bases, with 11 bases left in between. The CDR3 covers 13 residues. Germline CDR1 reads LGHDT; CDR2 reads YNNKEL (reference sequence). CDR3 loop: CASSHWARDGYTF. The CDR3 nucleotides read TGTGCCAGCAGCCATTGGGCCAGGGATGGCTACACCTTC.

The V gene is TRBV18, the J gene TRBJ2-5; D tentatively reads TRBD1 or TRBD2 (5 bases each). Trimming shortened V by 5 bases and J by 4 bases, and 17 bases separated the two germline ends. CDR1 KGHSH and CDR2 LQKENI come from the germline V gene. The CDR3 has 15 amino acids. The CDR3 nucleotides read TGTGCCAGCTCAAGGAGAGGGGCGCAAGCAGAGACCCAGTACTTC. Amino acid sequence: CASSRRGAQAETQYF.

In this sample, this clonotype turned up many times. The V call is TRBV20-1, the J call TRBJ2-3; TRBD1 is a possible D gene (5 bases). This CDR3 is 15 amino acids long. The germline CDR1 and CDR2 sequences are DFQATT and SNEGSKA (reference sequence). The V end lost 3 bases, the J end lost 1 base, and 14 bases lay between the germline ends. The CDR3 nucleotides read TGCAGTGCTAGTACTCGTGAAGGGGGCACAGATACGCAGTATTTT. Translating it yields CSASTREGGTDTQYF.

This clonotype showed up many times. The rearrangement uses TRBV12-3 or TRBV12-4 and TRBJ1-4; the match to TRBD1 covers 8 bases. The trim removed 5 bases at V and 7 bases at J, leaving 9 bases unmatched. This CDR3 spans 15 amino acids. CDR3 in amino acids: CASSLAGTGGEKLFF. DNA for the CDR3: TGTGCCAGCAGTCTGGCGGGGACAGGTGGTGAAAAACTGTTTTTT.

In its sample, this clonotype was seen many times. The chain combines TRBV6-2 or TRBV6-3 with TRBJ2-1; 8 positions agree with TRBD1. This CDR3 comprises 15 residues. Unmatched junction bases numbered 3, after V lost 5 bases and J lost 0 bases. CDR1 MNHEY and CDR2 SVGEGT come from the germline V gene. Here the CDR3 DNA reads TGTGCCAGCAGTAAAACAGGGGGCTCCTACAATGAGCAGTTCTTC. It yields the protein CASSKTGGSYNEQFF.

This clonotype was recorded at least ten times. This rearrangement joins TRBV12-3 or TRBV12-4 to TRBJ1-5; D unclear. The CDR3 covers 14 residues. V was shortened by 5 bases and J by 0 bases, with 8 bases between the two germline ends. CDR3 nucleotides: TGTGCCAGCAGTCCTAGGATTAGCAATCAGCCCCAGCATTTT. Translation: CASSPRISNQPQHF.

As for this clonotype: With a far larger clone one base away, a read error is the likely cause. This chain joins TRBV7-2 and TRBJ2-3; 8 bases are shared with TRBD1. CDR1 is SGHTA, CDR2 FQGNSA, per germline. The V segment lost 1 base and the J segment 5 bases; nucleotides outside the gene matches: 5. This CDR3 region has 15 residues. CDR3 sequence reads: CASSLGQGAEDTQYF. CDR3 nucleotide sequence: TGTGCCAGCAGCTTAGGGCAGGGGGCGGAAGATACGCAGTATTTT.

This clonotype showed up many times. The J gene is TRBJ1-1, the V gene TRBV11-2; D gene ambiguous. The CDR3 sequence is 15 residues long. Per germline, CDR1 SGHAT and CDR2 FQNNGV. V was shortened by 3 bases and J by 0 bases, with 11 bases between the two germline ends. The CDR3 nucleotides read TGTGCCAGCAGCTTGGAGGGTATGATGAACACTGAAGCTTTCTTT. It codes for CASSLEGMMNTEAFF.

This clonotype was picked up many times. The gene calls are TRBV18 and TRBJ1-2; no clear D gene. Trimming removed 0 bases from V and 4 bases from J, with 12 bases in between. The length of the CDR3 is 15 residues. In germline, CDR1 is KGHSH, CDR2 LQKENI. For the CDR3, the DNA is TGTGCCAGCTCACCACCGGGCAAAGGCGGCTATGGCTACACCTTC. Protein sequence: CASSPPGKGGYGYTF.

This clonotype was detected many times. The genes are TRBV28 and TRBJ1-2, with D unclear. The CDR3 length is 11 residues. Trimming stripped 7 bases from V and 4 bases from J, with 7 bases between. Per the germline V gene, CDR1 is MDHEN and CDR2 is SYDVKM. CDR3 DNA: TGTGCCAGCACTCGGGGCTATGGCTACACCTTC. Translating gives CASTRGYGYTF.

This clonotype has ten or more counts. The gene calls are TRBV7-6 and TRBJ1-5; TRBD1 matches 12 bases. V was clipped by 6 bases and J by 7 bases; unmatched bases: 13. CDR1 is SGHVS and CDR2 is FNYEAQ in the germline V gene. The CDR3 is made up of 17 amino acids. The CDR3 here is CASSSTRDRGLYQPQHF. In DNA form, the CDR3 reads TGTGCCAGCAGTTCGACCCGGGACAGGGGGCTTTACCAGCCCCAGCATTTT.

Many counts were recorded for this clonotype. The rearrangement joins TRBV6-5 to TRBJ1-1, with D possibly being TRBD1 (6 bases). CDR3 length: 13 amino acids. CDR1 is MNHEY and CDR2 is SVGAGI in the germline V gene. V shed 4 bases and J shed 11 bases, with 17 bases lying between them. The CDR3 coding sequence is TGTGCCAGCAGTTTACAACAGGGAGCCAAGGCTTTCTTT. Its translation is CASSLQQGAKAFF.

This clonotype has more than one count but fewer than ten. V is TRBV29-1 and J is TRBJ1-3, with D possibly TRBD1 on 5 matching bases. The V gene's germline CDR1 is SQVTM and CDR2 ANQGSEA. This CDR3 contains 13 residues. Trimming cost V 6 bases and J 4 bases, with 13 bases left between them. This CDR3 is CSVQGGTGNTIYF. The CDR3 DNA sequence: TGCAGCGTGCAGGGAGGTACGGGAAACACCATATATTTT. The whole variable domain, remainder taken from reference TRBV29-1 and TRBJ1-3, is SAVISQKPSRDICQRGTSLTIQCQVDSQVTMMFWYRQQPGQSLTLIATANQGSEATYESGFVIDKFPISRPNLTFSTLTVSNMSPEDSSIYLCSVQGGTGNTIYFGEGSWLTVV.

This clonotype has at least ten counts. The CDR3 sequence: CASSLGLGSEQFF. The CDR3 nucleotides are TGTGCCAGCAGCTTAGGATTGGGCTCTGAGCAGTTCTTC. This sequence joins TRBV11-3 and TRBJ2-1; D is undetermined. Trimming removed 1 base from V and 9 bases from J, with 10 bases in between. Per germline, CDR1 SGHNT and CDR2 YENEEA. CDR3 length equals 13 residues.

On this clonotype itself: A junction end diverges from the germline sequence, so it may reflect a read error. This chain joins TRBV7-7 and TRBJ2-1, with TRBD1 identical over 8 bases. CDR3 size: 14 residues. From germline, CDR1 is SSHAT and CDR2 FNYEAQ (reference sequence). Written as DNA, the CDR3 is TGTGCTAGCAGCTTAGGGGGACAGGTCAATGAGCAGTTCTTC. Translation: CASSLGGQVNEQFF.

Turning to this clonotype: Being one base from a much bigger clone, this may be a read error. The missing conserved phenylalanine or tryptophan at the end of this CDR3 makes a read error likely. The V gene is TRBV20-1, the J gene TRBJ1-4; D perhaps matches TRBD1 (5 bases). The CDR3 consists of 16 residues. Trimming stripped 4 bases from V and 3 bases from J, with 18 bases between. Per the germline V gene, CDR1 is DFQATT and CDR2 is SNEGSKA (reference sequence). Here the CDR3 DNA reads TGCAGTGCTATCGGGGCGGGGGTTCGAGCTAATGAAAAACTGTTTGTT. This sequence encodes CSAIGAGVRANEKLFV.

This clonotype appeared many times. V usage is TRBV11-1 and J usage is TRBJ2-2, with 8 positions matching TRBD2. V trimming: 6 bases; J trimming: 0 bases; junction bases outside the gene matches: 9. The CDR3 has 17 amino acids. Looked up from germline, CDR1 is SGHAT and CDR2 is FQDESV (reference sequence). The CDR3 protein is CASSLVARGANTGELFF. In nucleotides, the CDR3 is TGTGCCAGCAGTCTCGTAGCGCGGGGGGCGAACACCGGGGAGCTGTTTTTT. Together with reference TRBV11-1 and TRBJ2-2, the CDR3 gives the full variable domain: EAEVAQSPRYKITEKSQAVAFWCDPISGHATLYWYRQILGQGPELLVQFQDESVVDDSQLPKDRFSAERLKGVDSTLKIQPAELGDSAMYLCASSLVARGANTGELFFGEGSRLTVL.

The gene calls are TRBV29-1 and TRBJ2-7; D is perhaps TRBD2 (5 bases). Germline values: CDR1 SQVTM, CDR2 ANQGSEA. The CDR3 sequence is 12 residues long. The germline V and J ends were trimmed by 4 bases and 2 bases, with 9 bases remaining between them. Here the CDR3 reads CSVGLQTYEQYF. Here the CDR3 DNA reads TGCAGCGTTGGACTACAAACCTACGAGCAGTACTTC.

This clonotype was detected many times. The rearrangement joins TRBV5-1 to TRBJ1-4, with 8 bases fitting TRBD1. The ends lost 4 bases at V and 8 bases at J; junction bases unmatched: 16. This CDR3 has 17 residues. The germline CDR1 and CDR2 sequences are SGHRS and YFSETQ. CDR3 in DNA: TGCGCCAGCAGCCTTGACAGGGGCCGCACCCCCCAAGAAAAACTGTTTTTT. Its translation: CASSLDRGRTPQEKLFF.

This clonotype turned up a few times. V and J are TRBV6-1 and TRBJ2-7; 7 nucleotides line up with TRBD1. The CDR3 totals 16 residues. The V gene end was trimmed by 2 bases and the J gene end by 4 bases; junction bases not matched to a gene: 11. Germline V gene data show CDR1 as MNHNS and CDR2 as SASEGT. The CDR3 sequence: CASSESAGTETYEQYF. In DNA form, the CDR3 reads TGTGCCAGCAGTGAATCCGCCGGGACAGAAACGTACGAGCAGTACTTC.

The chain joins TRBV2 to TRBJ2-5; 14 nucleotides line up with TRBD2. The CDR3 has 14 amino acids. V lost 8 bases, J lost 5 bases, and 4 bases stayed unmatched. The germline V gene has CDR1 SNHLY and CDR2 FYNNEI. CDR3 nucleotides: TGTGCCAGCGAGACTAGCGGGGGGGCCGAGACCCAGTACTTC. Its translation is CASETSGGAETQYF. The whole variable domain, filled in from reference TRBV2 and TRBJ2-5, reads EPEVTQTPSHQVTQMGQEVILRCVPISNHLYFYWYRQILGQKVEFLVSFYNNEISEKSEIFDDQFSVERPDGSNFTLKIRSTKLEDSAMYFCASETSGGAETQYFGPGTRLLVL.

This clonotype occurred many times. The genes are TRBV20-1 and TRBJ1-1, with 9 positions matching TRBD1. This CDR3 spans 14 amino acids. J gave up 4 bases and V 1 base, and 4 bases lay outside the gene matches. CDR1 is DFQATT and CDR2 is SNEGSKA in the germline V gene (reference sequence). The CDR3 reads CSARVGQGITEAFF. The CDR3 DNA follows: TGCAGTGCTAGAGTAGGACAGGGGATCACTGAAGCTTTCTTT.

This clonotype occurred many times. V and J are TRBV12-5 and TRBJ2-4, with 12 bases identical to TRBD2. Germline V gene data show CDR1 as LGHNT and CDR2 as FRNRAP. V was pared by 0 bases and J by 3 bases, with 12 bases of the junction left unmatched. There are 20 residues in the CDR3. CDR3 nucleotide sequence: TGTGCTAGTGGTTTGGTACGGACTAGCGGGGACGATGTTGACAAAAACATTCAGTACTTC. Protein: CASGLVRTSGDDVDKNIQYF.

By sample fraction, this clonotype is medium-sized. The chain employs TRBV11-1 and TRBJ2-1; TRBD2 matches at 8 bases. The CDR3 totals 17 residues. J gave up 12 bases and V 1 base, and 17 bases lay outside the gene matches. Germline assignment: CDR1 SGHAT and CDR2 FQDESV (reference sequence). CDR3 loop: CASSLEYSAGGSYWQFF. The CDR3 region has the DNA TGTGCCAGCAGCTTAGAGTATTCGGCGGGGGGATCATATTGGCAGTTCTTC.

As concerns this clonotype: One base away lies a much larger clone, so this may be a sequencing read error. Lacking the conserved final phenylalanine or tryptophan, this CDR3 likely reflects a read error. The rearrangement links TRBV6-8 to TRBJ1-1; D gene ambiguous. The V end lost 10 bases, the J end lost 0 bases, and 12 bases lay between the germline ends. CDR1 is MNHGY and CDR2 is SAAAGT in the germline V gene. The CDR3 runs 13 residues. The CDR3 region is CAIAAGMNTEAFL. CDR3 nucleotides: TGTGCCATCGCGGCAGGTATGAACACTGAAGCTTTCCTT.

This clonotype was counted many times. The rearrangement links TRBV6-1 to TRBJ1-5; D is unclear. Germline CDR1 and CDR2: MNHNS and SASEGT. V was pared by 2 bases and J by 2 bases, with 10 bases between. The CDR3 runs 15 residues. DNA of the CDR3: TGTGCCAGCAGTGAATACGGATACGGCAATCAGCCCCAGCATTTT. Translating gives CASSEYGYGNQPQHF.

This clonotype has ten or more counts. This chain connects TRBV20-1 to TRBJ2-2; tentatively, D is TRBD1 (5 bases). Germline CDR1 and CDR2: DFQATT and SNEGSKA (reference sequence). Trimming stripped 0 bases from V and 1 base from J, with 12 bases between. This CDR3 has 16 residues. CDR3 amino acids: CSARDIRGGNTGELFF. CDR3 DNA: TGCAGTGCTAGAGATATAAGGGGCGGGAACACCGGGGAGCTGTTTTTT.